This entry is about one T cell receptor (beta chain). Antigen specificity is unknown. The sample originates from a study of cytomegalovirus exposure and HLA in healthy donors. The study, taken as a whole, reports: Further analysis, carried out later, found HLA-associated TCR beta chains more clonally expanded than equally common other chains. Most TCR sequences were rare, but some public TCRs occurred in many donors. Reports state that TCR beta sequences accurately predicted most subjects' HLA-A and HLA-B alleles. Cytomegalovirus status was reportedly diagnosed by the classifier with high sensitivity and specificity.

Germline values: CDR1 MDHEN, CDR2 SYDVKM. The CDR3 length is 13 residues. PCR used 60 Vbeta primers and 13 Jbeta primers. The data were produced by immunoSEQ multiplex PCR, yet TCRdb's version contains in-frame clones alone and is incomplete. The data hold around 140,000 clones, with around 80% observed a single time. Sequencing was done on a sample of PBMCs. This rearrangement joins TRBV28 to TRBJ2-5; possibly TRBD1 for D (6 bases). TRBJ2-7 explains the end of the DNA better; the J call may be wrong. The TCR originated in a woman in her twenties or thirties in good health and CMV-seronegative. Written as DNA, the CDR3 is TGTGCCAGCAATCCAGGGGCGCCCTACGAGCAGTACTTC. It yields the protein CASNPGAPYEQYF.